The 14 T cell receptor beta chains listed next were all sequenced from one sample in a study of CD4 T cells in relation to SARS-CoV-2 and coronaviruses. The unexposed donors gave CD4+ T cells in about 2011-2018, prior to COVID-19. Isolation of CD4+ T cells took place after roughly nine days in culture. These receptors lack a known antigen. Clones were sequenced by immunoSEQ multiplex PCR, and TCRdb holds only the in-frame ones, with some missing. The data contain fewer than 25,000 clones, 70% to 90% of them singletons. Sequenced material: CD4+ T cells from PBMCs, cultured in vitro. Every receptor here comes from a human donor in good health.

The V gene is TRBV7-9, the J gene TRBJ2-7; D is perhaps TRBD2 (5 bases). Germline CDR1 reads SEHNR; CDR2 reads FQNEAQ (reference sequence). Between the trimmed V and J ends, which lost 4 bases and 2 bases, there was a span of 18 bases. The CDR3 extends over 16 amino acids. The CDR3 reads CASSSPPGSGTYEQYF. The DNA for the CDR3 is TGTGCCAGCAGCTCCCCTCCGGGGAGCGGTACCTACGAGCAGTACTTC.

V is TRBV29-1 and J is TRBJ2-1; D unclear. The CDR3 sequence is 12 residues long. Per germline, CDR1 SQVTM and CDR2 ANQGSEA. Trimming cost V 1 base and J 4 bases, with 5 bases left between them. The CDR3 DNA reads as TGCAGCGTTGAAGGGCAGTACAATGAGCAGTTCTTC. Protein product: CSVEGQYNEQFF.

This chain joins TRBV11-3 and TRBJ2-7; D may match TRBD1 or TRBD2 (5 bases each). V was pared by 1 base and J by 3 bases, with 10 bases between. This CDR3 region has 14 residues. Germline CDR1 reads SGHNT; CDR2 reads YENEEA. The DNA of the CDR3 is TGTGCCAGCAGCTTAGGGTCAGGGAGCTACGAGCAGTACTTC. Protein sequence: CASSLGSGSYEQYF.

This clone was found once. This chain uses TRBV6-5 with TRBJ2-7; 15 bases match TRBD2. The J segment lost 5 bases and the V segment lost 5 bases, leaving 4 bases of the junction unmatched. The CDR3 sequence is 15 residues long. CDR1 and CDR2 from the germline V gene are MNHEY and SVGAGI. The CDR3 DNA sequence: TGTGCCAGCAGTCCCGGGACTAGCGGGAGGAACGAGCAGTACTTC. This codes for CASSPGTSGRNEQYF.

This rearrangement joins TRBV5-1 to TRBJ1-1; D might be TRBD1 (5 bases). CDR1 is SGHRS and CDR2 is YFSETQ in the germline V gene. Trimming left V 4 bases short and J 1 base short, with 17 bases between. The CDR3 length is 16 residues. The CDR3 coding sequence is TGCGCCAGCAGCCCCCCCTCGGGACCGGGGAACACTGAAGCTTTCTTT. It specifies CASSPPSGPGNTEAFF. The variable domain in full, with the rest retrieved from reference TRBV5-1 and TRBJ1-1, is KAGVTQTPRYLIKTRGQQVTLSCSPISGHRSVSWYQQTPGQGLQFLFEYFSETQRNKGNFPGRFSGRQFSNSRSEMNVSTLELGDSALYLCASSPPSGPGNTEAFFGQGTRLTVV.

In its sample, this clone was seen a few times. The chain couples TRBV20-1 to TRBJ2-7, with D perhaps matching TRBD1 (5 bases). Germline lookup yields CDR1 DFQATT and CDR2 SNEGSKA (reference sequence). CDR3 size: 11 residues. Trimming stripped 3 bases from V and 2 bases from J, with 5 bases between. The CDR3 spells CSARDTYEQYF. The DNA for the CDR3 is TGCAGTGCTAGGGACACCTACGAGCAGTACTTC.

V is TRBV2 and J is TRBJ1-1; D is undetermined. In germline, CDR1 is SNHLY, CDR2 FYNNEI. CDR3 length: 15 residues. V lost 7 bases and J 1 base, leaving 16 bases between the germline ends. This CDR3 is CASNHLGVRNTEAFF. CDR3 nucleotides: TGTGCCAGCAACCACTTGGGTGTCCGGAACACTGAAGCTTTCTTT.

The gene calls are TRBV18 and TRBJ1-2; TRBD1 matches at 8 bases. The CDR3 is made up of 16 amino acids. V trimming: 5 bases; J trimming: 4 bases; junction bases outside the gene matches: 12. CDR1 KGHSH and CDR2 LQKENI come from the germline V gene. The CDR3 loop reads CASSSYNPGTGYGYTF. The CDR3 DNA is TGTGCCAGCTCATCATATAACCCCGGGACAGGCTATGGCTACACCTTC.

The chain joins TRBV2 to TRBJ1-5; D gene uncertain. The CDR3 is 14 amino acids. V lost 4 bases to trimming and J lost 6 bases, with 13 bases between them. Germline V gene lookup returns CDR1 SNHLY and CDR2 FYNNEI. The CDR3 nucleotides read TGTGCCAGCAGTGGACTACTCGAGAGTCAGCCCCAGCATTTT. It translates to CASSGLLESQPQHF.

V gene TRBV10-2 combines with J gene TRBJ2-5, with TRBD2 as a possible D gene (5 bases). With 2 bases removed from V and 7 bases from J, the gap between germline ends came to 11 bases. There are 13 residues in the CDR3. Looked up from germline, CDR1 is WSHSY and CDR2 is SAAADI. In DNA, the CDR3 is TGCGCCAGCAGTGAGAGGCTAGAGGGGACCCAGTACTTC. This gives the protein CASSERLEGTQYF.

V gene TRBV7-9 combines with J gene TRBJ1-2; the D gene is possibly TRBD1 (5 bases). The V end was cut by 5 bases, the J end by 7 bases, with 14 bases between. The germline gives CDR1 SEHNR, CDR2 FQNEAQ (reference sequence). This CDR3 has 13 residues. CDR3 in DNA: TGTGCCAGCAGCCGGACACCGGAGACTGGCTACACCTTC. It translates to CASSRTPETGYTF.

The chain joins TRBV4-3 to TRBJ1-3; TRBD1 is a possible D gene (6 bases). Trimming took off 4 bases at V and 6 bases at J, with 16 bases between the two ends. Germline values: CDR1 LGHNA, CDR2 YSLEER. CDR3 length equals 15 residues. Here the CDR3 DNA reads TGCGCCAGCAGCCGGGAAGGGGGGCCCCTAAACACCATATATTTT. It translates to CASSREGGPLNTIYF.

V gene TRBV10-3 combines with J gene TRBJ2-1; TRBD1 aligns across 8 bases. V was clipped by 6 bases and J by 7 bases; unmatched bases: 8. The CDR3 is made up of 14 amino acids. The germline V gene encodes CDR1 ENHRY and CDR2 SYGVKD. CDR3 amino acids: CAIRADRARNEQFF. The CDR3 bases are TGTGCCATCAGAGCGGACAGGGCAAGGAATGAGCAGTTCTTC.

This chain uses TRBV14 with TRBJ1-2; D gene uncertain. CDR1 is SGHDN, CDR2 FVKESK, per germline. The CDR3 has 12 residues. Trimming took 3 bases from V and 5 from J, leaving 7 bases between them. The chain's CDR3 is CASSQGGYGYTF. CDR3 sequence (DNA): TGTGCCAGCAGCCAGGGAGGATATGGCTACACCTTC.